This TCR beta chain was identified in a study of blood T cell repertoires in COVID-19. The protocol was immunoSEQ multiplex PCR, while the TCRdb copy is restricted to in-frame clones and leaves out a portion. The repertoire holds roughly 160,000 clones, with roughly 84% as singletons. The CDR3 is 16 residues long. With V trimmed by 1 base and J by 7 bases, 8 bases remained unmatched. Germline assignment: CDR1 SGHVS and CDR2 FQNEAQ. Sequenced sample: PBMCs or T cells enriched from blood (not recorded which). V gene TRBV7-8 combines with J gene TRBJ1-3; 9 bases fit TRBD1. The sequence was obtained from a man aged 60-69 years who had recovered from COVID-19. The CDR3 bases are TGTGCCAGCAGCTTAGGACCGGGACAGGGAGCTAACACCATATATTTT. It codes for CASSLGPGQGANTIYF.